The 25 T cell receptor beta chains given below trace back to one sample, sequenced in a study of cytomegalovirus exposure and HLA in healthy donors. PCR was performed using 60 Vbeta and 13 Jbeta primers. Sequencing used immunoSEQ multiplex PCR; TCRdb keeps in-frame clones, though not all of them. The sample yields roughly 150,000 clones, about 88% seen once. The source material was PBMCs. The receptors here all came from a woman aged 18-29 years in good health and CMV-seronegative.

The chain joins TRBV6-5 to TRBJ1-2, with 10 bases identical to TRBD1. CDR3 length: 15 residues. Trimming at V came to 2 bases and at J to 7 bases, leaving 7 bases not matched to a gene. Germline V gives CDR1 MNHEY, CDR2 SVGAGI. DNA for the CDR3: TGTGCCAGCAGTTACGGCGACAGGGGGCAGGGTGGCTACACCTTC. This codes for CASSYGDRGQGGYTF.

This clone came up a few times. This chain joins TRBV15 and TRBJ2-1, with no clear D. Germline CDR1 and CDR2: LNHNV and YYDKDF (reference sequence). There are 14 residues in the CDR3. The germline V and J ends were trimmed by 0 bases and 3 bases, with 6 bases remaining between them. The CDR3: CATSRDPGYNEQFF. The DNA for the CDR3 is TGTGCCACCAGCAGAGATCCAGGCTACAATGAGCAGTTCTTC.

This clone was seen only once. At one end the junction does not follow the germline gene, possibly because of a read error. The CDR3 here is CSSSLVGGRGANVLTF. The CDR3 DNA reads as TGTTCCAGCAGCTTAGTGGGGGGGCGAGGGGCCAACGTCCTGACTTTC. The genes are TRBV7-9 and TRBJ2-6, with D tentatively TRBD2 (7 bases). This CDR3 contains 16 residues. Per the germline V gene, CDR1 is SEHNR and CDR2 is FQNEAQ (reference sequence).

The chain employs TRBV4-1 and TRBJ2-7; 7 positions match TRBD1. The CDR3 runs 15 residues. Germline V gene data show CDR1 as MGHRA and CDR2 as YSYEKL. V lost 0 bases to trimming and J lost 7 bases; unmatched junction nucleotides: 9. Written as DNA, the CDR3 is TGCGCCAGCAGCCAAGAACCAGGACAGGAGAGAGAGCAGTACTTC. Residues: CASSQEPGQEREQYF.

This clone occurred once. The germline gene is not matched at one end of the junction; a read error may be the cause. Other DNA sequences in the sample encode the same CDR3. V and J are TRBV7-3 and TRBJ1-1, with 8 nucleotides matching TRBD1. There are 15 residues in the CDR3. The germline gives CDR1 SGHTA, CDR2 FQGTGA. CDR3 sequence reads: CASSAHRGRNTEAFF. CDR3 DNA: TGTGCCAGCAGCGCACACAGGGGGAGAAACACTGAGGCTTTCTTT.

The rearrangement uses TRBV2 and TRBJ2-3, with TRBD1 as a possible D gene (5 bases). The CDR3 spans 17 residues. V gave up 2 bases and J gave up 0 bases, with 15 bases separating them. Germline V gives CDR1 SNHLY, CDR2 FYNNEI. The CDR3 sequence: CASSESRPDTSTDTQYF. The CDR3, as DNA: TGTGCCAGCAGTGAATCCCGCCCGGACACGAGCACAGATACGCAGTATTTT.

The J gene is TRBJ2-3, the V gene TRBV2; TRBD2 matches 10 bases. This CDR3 region has 15 residues. The germline gives CDR1 SNHLY, CDR2 FYNNEI. Trimming at V came to 1 base and at J to 9 bases, leaving 7 bases not matched to a gene. CDR3 DNA sequence: TGTGCCAGCAGTGAAGTTAGCGGGGGGCGGTCCACGCAGTATTTT. Amino acid sequence: CASSEVSGGRSTQYF.

The rearrangement joins TRBV7-2 to TRBJ1-5; D is uncertain. With 5 bases removed from V and 7 bases from J, the gap between germline ends came to 9 bases. CDR3 length equals 12 residues. The germline V gene has CDR1 SGHTA and CDR2 FQGNSA. CDR3 sequence reads: CASSLPPQPQHF. The CDR3 nucleotides read TGTGCCAGCAGCCTCCCCCCCCAGCCCCAGCATTTT.

This sequence joins TRBV5-6 and TRBJ1-4; 10 bases match TRBD1. V was clipped by 2 bases and J by 10 bases; unmatched bases: 5. Germline CDR1 is SGHDT and CDR2 is YYEEEE. The CDR3 loop spans 14 amino acids. The CDR3 DNA is TGTGCCAGCAGCTTCCGGGACAGGGGAGGAAAACTGTTTTTT. Residues: CASSFRDRGGKLFF.

This chain joins TRBV2 and TRBJ2-1; no definite D call. The CDR3 sequence is 11 residues long. Germline values: CDR1 SNHLY, CDR2 FYNNEI. V was pared by 3 bases and J by 9 bases, with 6 bases between. The CDR3 DNA reads as TGTGCCAGCAGTGATCCCGTTGAGCAGTTCTTC. Translation: CASSDPVEQFF.

The chain employs TRBV6-1 and TRBJ2-3, with TRBD1 matching 8 bases. The V segment lost 5 bases and the J segment 0 bases; nucleotides outside the gene matches: 4. The CDR3 totals 15 residues. Germline CDR1 is MNHNS and CDR2 is SASEGT. The CDR3 DNA reads TGTGCCAGCAGTACAGGGGGGATTAGCACAGATACGCAGTATTTT. Translated: CASSTGGISTDTQYF.

The chain recombines TRBV5-6 with TRBJ1-6; D ambiguous. V lost 1 base and J 7 bases, leaving 6 bases between the germline ends. CDR1 is SGHDT and CDR2 is YYEEEE in the germline V gene. This CDR3 comprises 13 residues. The CDR3 loop is CASSLSGNSPLHF. As DNA, the CDR3 is TGTGCCAGCAGCTTGTCCGGGAATTCACCCCTCCACTTT.

This clone was detected once. This chain links TRBV5-4 with TRBJ1-2; D is unresolved. Trimming pared 4 bases from V and 6 bases from J, leaving 16 bases between. The CDR3 consists of 14 residues. Germline loops: CDR1 SGHNT, CDR2 YYREEE (reference sequence). The CDR3 region is CASSPRVGRDGYTF. The CDR3 nucleotides read TGTGCCAGCAGCCCAAGGGTGGGGAGGGATGGCTACACCTTC.

The rearrangement joins TRBV19 to TRBJ1-2; D is ambiguous. Germline CDR1 and CDR2: LNHDA and SQIVND (reference sequence). This CDR3 is built from 15 residues. The V gene lost 5 bases and the J gene lost 4 bases, with 17 bases spanning the gap. The DNA of the CDR3 is TGTGCCAGTAGTCCCTCTCGCCTGGCAGGCTATGGCTACACCTTC. Translation gives CASSPSRLAGYGYTF. The complete variable domain, with remaining parts taken from reference TRBV19 and TRBJ1-2, reads DGGITQSPKYLFRKEGQNVTLSCEQNLNHDAMYWYRQDPGQGLRLIYYSQIVNDFQKGDIAEGYSVSREKKESFPLTVTSAQKNPTAFYLCASSPSRLAGYGYTFGSGTRLTVV.

This chain links TRBV28 with TRBJ1-5, with D tentatively TRBD1 (6 bases). Trimming pared 5 bases from V and 0 bases from J, leaving 20 bases between. CDR1 is MDHEN, CDR2 SYDVKM, per germline. The CDR3 extends over 18 amino acids. The CDR3 region is CASSPLQGRVNSNQPQHF. CDR3 sequence (DNA): TGTGCCAGCAGTCCTCTACAGGGACGGGTCAATAGCAATCAGCCCCAGCATTTT.

In its sample, this clone was seen once. The rearrangement joins TRBV18 to TRBJ2-2; D is undetermined. The germline V and J ends were trimmed by 2 bases and 5 bases, with 12 bases remaining between them. The CDR3 contains 15 residues. Germline CDR1 KGHSH, CDR2 LQKENI. In nucleotides, the CDR3 is TGTGCCAGCTCACCATCCGACACCTTTACCGGGGAGCTGTTTTTT. It codes for CASSPSDTFTGELFF. Looking up the rest from reference TRBV18 and TRBJ2-2 gives the full variable domain: NAGVMQNPRHLVRRRGQEARLRCSPMKGHSHVYWYRQLPEEGLKFMVYLQKENIIDESGMPKERFSAEFPKEGPSILRIQQVVRGDSAAYFCASSPSDTFTGELFFGEGSRLTVL.

This chain joins TRBV19 and TRBJ2-6; 8 bases align to TRBD2. The CDR3 sequence is 17 residues long. V trimming: 3 bases; J trimming: 0 bases; junction bases outside the gene matches: 4. Germline lookup yields CDR1 LNHDA and CDR2 SQIVND (reference sequence). CDR3 nucleotides: TGTGCCAGTAGTATGCACGGGACTAGCTCTGGGGCCAACGTCCTGACTTTC. Its protein is CASSMHGTSSGANVLTF.

This chain uses TRBV4-2 with TRBJ2-3, with TRBD2 matching 8 bases. The CDR3 runs 17 residues. Per germline, CDR1 LGHNA and CDR2 YNFKEQ. J gave up 3 bases and V 1 base, and 9 bases lay outside the gene matches. The CDR3 bases are TGTGCCAGCAGCCAAGCCTCGGGAGGGAGTAGGACAGATACGCAGTATTTT. It yields the protein CASSQASGGSRTDTQYF.

The genes are TRBV12-5 and TRBJ2-3; 9 nucleotides match TRBD2. V lost 8 bases and J lost 2; bases outside the gene matches: 5. The CDR3 covers 14 residues. Germline CDR1 reads LGHNT; CDR2 reads FRNRAP. The CDR3 DNA reads as TGTGCTAGTACGGCTAGCGGGGTCACAGATACGCAGTATTTT. As protein: CASTASGVTDTQYF.

The chain couples TRBV10-3 to TRBJ2-3; maybe TRBD2 (6 bases). Germline V gene data show CDR1 as ENHRY and CDR2 as SYGVKD. The V end lost 6 bases, the J end lost 6 bases, and 16 bases lay between the germline ends. The CDR3 contains 14 residues. CDR3 amino acids: CAIRRDSGSDTQYF. For the CDR3, the DNA is TGTGCCATCAGGCGGGACTCGGGGTCGGATACGCAGTATTTT.

The chain has TRBV6-5 and TRBJ2-7; unclear D gene. V lost 8 bases, J lost 0 bases, and 8 bases lay in between. This CDR3 contains 12 residues. Looked up from germline, CDR1 is MNHEY and CDR2 is SVGAGI. The CDR3 nucleotides are TGTGCCAGCGTGGCCGACTCCTACGAGCAGTACTTC. It translates to CASVADSYEQYF.

This clone was observed once. CDR3 nucleotides: TGTGCCAGCAGTCCTCTAGCGGCGGCACGAATAAGCACAGATACGCAGTATTTT. Protein sequence: CASSPLAAARISTDTQYF. The gene calls are TRBV27 and TRBJ2-3; 7 nucleotides align to TRBD2. The CDR3 contains 18 residues. The V and J ends lost 5 bases and 0 bases, in that order; junction bases with no gene match: 14. The germline V gene encodes CDR1 MNHEY and CDR2 SMNVEV (reference sequence).

The V gene is TRBV9, the J gene TRBJ2-7; D call uncertain. The CDR3 consists of 15 residues. Between the trimmed V and J ends, which lost 0 bases and 0 bases, there was a span of 10 bases. The germline V gene encodes CDR1 SGDLS and CDR2 YYNGEE. The CDR3 spells CASSVGVTVSYEQYF. The CDR3 bases are TGTGCCAGCAGCGTAGGGGTTACAGTCTCCTACGAGCAGTACTTC.

The V gene is TRBV28, the J gene TRBJ1-4, with 7 bases lining up with TRBD1. The CDR3 is made up of 14 amino acids. Trimming cost V 6 bases and J 8 bases; bases outside gene matches: 9. Germline CDR1 MDHEN, CDR2 SYDVKM. The CDR3 here is CASRLQGGEEKLFF. CDR3 sequence (DNA): TGTGCCAGCAGGCTTCAGGGGGGAGAGGAAAAACTGTTTTTT.

The chain links TRBV7-2 to TRBJ2-7; 8 bases line up with TRBD1. Germline CDR1 is SGHTA and CDR2 is FQGNSA. CDR3 length: 14 residues. V was clipped by 7 bases and J by 3 bases; unmatched bases: 8. Here the CDR3 reads CASTNRGINYEQYF. The DNA for the CDR3 is TGTGCCAGCACCAACAGGGGGATCAACTACGAGCAGTACTTC. Variable domain in full (rest from reference TRBV7-2 and TRBJ2-7): GAGVSQSPSNKVTEKGKDVELRCDPISGHTALYWYRQSLGQGLEFLIYFQGNSAPDKSGLPSDRFSAERTGGSVSTLTIQRTQQEDSAVYLCASTNRGINYEQYFGPGTRLTVT.